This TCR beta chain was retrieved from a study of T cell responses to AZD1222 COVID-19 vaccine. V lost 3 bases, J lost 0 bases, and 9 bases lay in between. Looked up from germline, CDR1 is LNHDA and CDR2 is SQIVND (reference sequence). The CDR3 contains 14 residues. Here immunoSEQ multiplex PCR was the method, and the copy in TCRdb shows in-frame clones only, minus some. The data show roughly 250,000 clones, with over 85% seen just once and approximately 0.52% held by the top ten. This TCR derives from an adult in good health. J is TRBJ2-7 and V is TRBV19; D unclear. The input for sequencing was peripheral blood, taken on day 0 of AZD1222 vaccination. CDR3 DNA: TGTGCCAGTAGTATGGCCGGAAACTCCTACGAGCAGTACTTC. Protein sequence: CASSMAGNSYEQYF.